The entry below describes one T cell receptor beta chain. Authors' data handling: Reference gene primer amplification gave estimated nucleated cell counts. Using immunoSEQ multiplex PCR, the repertoire was profiled, and TCRdb retains in-frame clones only, with some absent. V and J calls and clone size follow that table, whereas D and trimming were derived from the DNA. Of approximately 100,000 clones listed, around four fifths are singletons. This specimen belongs to a study of blood T cell repertoires in COVID-19. Overall study: COVID-19 samples, acute and convalescent, were from the United States, Italy and Spain. PBMCs, B-cell-depleted T cells, or T cells provided the cDNA or gDNA that made up the material.

The CDR3 sequence is 16 residues long. The junction had 5 bases not matched to a gene; V was cut back by 4 bases and J by 0 bases. Germline CDR1 MNHNS, CDR2 SASEGT. The material sequenced was peripheral blood. V and J are TRBV6-1 and TRBJ2-1; TRBD1 aligns across 8 bases. The TCR comes from a woman aged 55-69 years with acute or convalescent COVID-19. CDR3 nucleotide sequence: TGTGCCAGCAGTGGGGGACAGGCGAGCTCCTACAATGAGCAGTTCTTC. It specifies CASSGGQASSYNEQFF.